This TCR beta chain was recovered during a study of blood T cells in healthy people across ages. A second roughly 7 to 11 cycle PCR used barcoded and J-beta primers. Via MiXCR, TCRdb re-called the 5' RACE reads, giving one row per CDR3 protein. The table includes some 800,000 distinct CDR3 sequences, approximately 25% detected once. The CDR3 runs to 13 residues. From germline, CDR1 is SQVTM and CDR2 ANQGSEA. V lost 5 bases to trimming and J lost 4 bases; unmatched junction nucleotides: 7. These same data were also listed under a study on T cells of mothers and their children. In that study: Healthy Caucasian mothers, a few in number, and their six children were the donors.

Material: blood. The TCR was taken from a boy between 10 and 17 years old in good health. The chain recombines TRBV29-1 with TRBJ2-7; 8 bases are shared with TRBD1. In DNA, the CDR3 is TGCAGCGTTTCGGGACAGGCGGAATACGAGCAGTACTTC. Its translation: CSVSGQAEYEQYF.